This T cell receptor (beta chain) was recorded in a study of Graves' ophthalmopathy and Graves' hyperthyroidism. General study results and limits: Classification of ophthalmopathy versus stable hyperthyroidism by a 13-signature model yielded 85% to 90% sensitivity and approximately 79% specificity.

This clonotype was seen at least ten times. Its specificity is unknown. Hyperthyroidism showing no ophthalmopathy within 18 months of follow-up was stable. The diagnostic workup employed clinical symptoms, serum thyroxine, TRAb, thyroid ultrasound and orbital computed tomography. From RNA, the CDR3 regions of TCR beta chains were amplified and sequenced. Second-round multiplex PCR came after first-round RT-PCR with HTBI primers. TCRdb recomputed calls from the multiplex PCR reads with MiXCR, one row per CDR3 protein. The sample consists of 350,000 to 450,000 distinct CDR3 sequences, around 21% of them appearing once. Specimen: peripheral blood. The TCR originated in a woman younger than 30 with stable Graves' hyperthyroidism.

Here the CDR3 DNA reads TGTGCCAGTAGTATAGGACTTCTGCGTGGCTACACCTTC. This translates into CASSIGLLRGYTF. The V and J genes are TRBV19 and TRBJ1-2; D ambiguous. The CDR3 has 13 residues. Germline-derived CDR1 and CDR2 are LNHDA and SQIVND (reference sequence). V lost 1 base and J 7 bases, leaving 10 bases between the germline ends.